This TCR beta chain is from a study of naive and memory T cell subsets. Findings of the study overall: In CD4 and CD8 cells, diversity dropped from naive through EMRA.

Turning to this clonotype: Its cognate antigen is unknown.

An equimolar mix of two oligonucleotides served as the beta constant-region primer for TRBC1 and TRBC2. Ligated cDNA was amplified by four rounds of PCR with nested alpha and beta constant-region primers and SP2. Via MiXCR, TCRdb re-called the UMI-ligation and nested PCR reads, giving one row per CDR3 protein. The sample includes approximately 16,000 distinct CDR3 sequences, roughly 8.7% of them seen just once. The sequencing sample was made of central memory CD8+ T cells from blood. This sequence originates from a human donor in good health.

CDR3 DNA: TGTGCCAGCAGCACCTGGACAGACCACACCGGGGAGCTGTTTTTT. This gives the protein CASSTWTDHTGELFF. The chain employs TRBV7-9 and TRBJ2-2, with D possibly being TRBD1 (6 bases). The V gene lost 5 bases and the J gene lost 3 bases, with 13 bases spanning the gap. The CDR3 extends over 15 amino acids. Germline CDR1 is SEHNR and CDR2 is FQNEAQ (reference sequence).